Included here is one TCR beta chain sequence, with context. This clone's antigen is unknown. Per-base quality was not reported, and no clone a single base away is much larger than it. The source of the sample is a study of T cells in tuberculosis (dated by TCRdb to the late 2010s). With respect to the entire study: The study combined CD1B tetramers and high-throughput TCR immunosequencing to characterize T cells specific for the mycobacterial lipid antigen glucose monomycolate (GMM). A South African clinical cohort compared IGRA-negative adolescents, IGRA-positive adolescents with latent tuberculosis and adults with active tuberculosis, 9 to 11 per group. Broad study findings and their caveats: The smaller NN-distances in active tuberculosis patients were driven in part by shorter CDR3-alpha lengths, while the difference seen for TCR-beta was not statistically significant. Compared with IGRA-negative controls, TCR-alpha repertoires from active tuberculosis had smaller mean NN-distances to GMM-specific TCRs, which suggests that these TCRs underwent clonal expansion. Clinical samples were selected based on the availability of cryopreserved specimens, with adults included as active tuberculosis cases and adolescents included as controls. Using GEM motif frequencies, a classifier achieved about 65% accuracy, whereas a classifier built on the diverse GMM-specific repertoire got to roughly 87% accuracy (AUROC roughly 0.9).

Counted from cysteine to phenylalanine, this CDR3 has 17 amino acids. Of the read, only the CDR3 DNA is kept; its 51 bases are in frame from base 1. Trimming accounts for 2 bases at V and 4 bases at J, while the number of junction bases matched to no gene is 10. CDR1 and CDR2 are read off the germline V gene (reference sequence) as SSHAT and FNYEAQ. At study entry, a tuberculin skin test and the QuantiFERON-TB GOLD In-Tube IGRA were used to screen adolescents for latent tuberculosis infection. Immunosequencing was performed on unsorted cryopreserved PBMC, with 75,000 to 100,000 T cells per clinical donor covered on average. Eleven high schools in the Worcester region of the Western Cape, South Africa, served as enrollment sites for adolescents aged 12 to 18 years. Around 10 adolescents infected with M. tuberculosis and roughly 10 uninfected adolescents were chosen and matched for age and sex. For the adolescents, PBMC were isolated by density centrifugation from freshly drawn heparinized blood and then cryopreserved.

TCR libraries were generated with the immunoSEQ multiplex PCR assay, using TCR-beta and/or TCR-alpha/delta assays for each sample. Amplified TCR libraries were sequenced on the Illumina high-throughput platform. As for the authors' bioinformatics: Clustering and dimensionality reduction relied on pairwise TCRdist distances among GMM-specific receptors from T cells that were either sorted ex vivo or expanded in vitro. Each clinical repertoire was scored by mean NN-distance, the average TCRdist to the nearest 10% of tetramer-positive reference sequences. GEM TCR motif frequency was computed as the fraction of unique TCRs matching known GEM sequences by V/J usage and CDR3 length. Active tuberculosis was classified by linear discriminant analysis with leave-one-out cross-validation, implemented in scikit-learn. TCRdb limited this immuneACCESS table to in-frame rearrangements with V and J called. A share of clones is missing; checked studies link under half to unresolved V genes, and the rest is unexplained. V and J calls and clone size are copied from that table; D and trimming were computed from the DNA. Present in this sample are about 22,000 clones, more than 95% of which were seen just once. Roughly 6.2% of the sample goes to the ten largest clones.

The origin of this receptor is a donor aged 10 to 29 with latent tuberculosis or without tuberculosis infection. Sequenced material: PBMCs. In this chain, TRBV7-7 is recombined with TRBJ2-5; 10 of the junction bases match TRBD2. The DNA reads TGTGCCAGCAGCTTAACGGGAAGCGGGGGGGCCATAGAGACCCAGTACTTC. It encodes CASSLTGSGGAIETQYF.